The clone carrying this T cell receptor (beta chain) appeared a few times. The data stem from a study of blood T cell repertoires in COVID-19. About the research overall: Samples taken during acute and convalescent COVID-19 were collected in the United States, Italy and Spain. Nucleic acid was either cDNA or gDNA, and it came from T cells, B-cell-depleted T cells, or PBMCs.

This CDR3 comprises 11 residues. Germline CDR1 SEHNR, CDR2 FQNEAQ (reference sequence). V was pared by 4 bases and J by 7 bases, with 7 bases between. Some clones are missing from TCRdb's copy, which holds only in-frame ones; the method was immunoSEQ multiplex PCR. The sample includes 50,000 to 70,000 clones, about nine tenths seen only once; the top ten take about 15%. The sample was peripheral blood. The TCR originated in a human donor with active COVID-19. The donor label of this sample is uncertain. The rearrangement links TRBV7-9 to TRBJ1-1; D gene ambiguous. This CDR3 is CASSSGVEAFF. In nucleotides, the CDR3 is TGTGCCAGCAGCTCCGGGGTTGAAGCTTTCTTT. Together with reference TRBV7-9 and TRBJ1-1, the CDR3 gives the full variable domain: DTGVSQNPRHKITKRGQNVTFRCDPISEHNRLYWYRQTLGQGPEFLTYFQNEAQLEKSRLLSDRFSAERPKGSFSTLEIQRTEQGDSAMYLCASSSGVEAFFGQGTRLTVV.